This T cell receptor beta chain emerged from a study of T-cell reconstitution after alpha-beta-depleted transplantation in children (dated by TCRdb to the mid-2010s). In terms of the full investigation: The study quantitatively tracked T-cell immune reconstitution after TCRalphabeta/CD19-depleted allogeneic hematopoietic cell transplantation in children using TCR repertoire profiling.

Including cysteine and phenylalanine, the CDR3 has 13 amino acids. The sequence is cut down to CDR3 DNA, 39 bases in frame from base 1. Deletion took 4 bases off V and 9 bases off J, with a span of 16 bases between the germline ends. CDR1 and CDR2, per the germline V gene (reference sequence), are DFQATT and SNEGSKA. Libraries were constructed by PCR. The instrument given in TCRdb is Illumina HiSeq 2500. Molecular barcoding was employed in the preparation of TCR libraries, with unique molecular identifiers being used to normalize TCRbeta repertoire quantification. Starting from the raw public reads, TCRdb applied fastp trimming at Q25, assembled clones with MiXCR and retained in-frame beta chains. Every distinct CDR3 protein forms one entry, paired with its most common genes and DNA. This sample has 350,000 to 500,000 distinct CDR3 sequences in its table, and 43% of those were observed once. In total, the top ten clones hold under 30% of the sample.

This clonotype was counted a few times. The clone's antigen remains unknown. Within one base of it there is no much larger clone, and no base qualities were kept. Reading the label with the study, this specimen's treatment or condition is: allogeneic hematopoietic cell transplantation with graft depleted of TCRalphabeta T cells and CD19 B cells. TCRalphabeta/CD19-depleted allogeneic hematopoietic cell grafts were given to the transplant recipients, all of whom were children. Summary of the overall study and its limitations: The high TCRbeta diversity at day 60 in some patients was ascribed to recipient T cells and intrathymic progenitors that had survived conditioning. Over subsequent months, a decline in hyperexpanded clone frequencies was noted, and after one year, T-cell counts and TCRbeta diversity were mostly ascribed to newly produced T cells. The apparently early recovery of alphabetaT-cell counts about two months after transplant reportedly depended on only several hundred rapidly expanded clones that came from non-depleted graft cells.

This receptor was identified in a girl aged 2-10 years with aplastic anemia, due to receive a stem cell transplant. This receptor chain uses TRBV20-1 and TRBJ2-1; the D region possibly corresponds to TRBD2 (5 bases align). The specimen was PBMCs, collected before TCRalphabeta/CD19-depleted stem cell transplant. The DNA sequence follows: TGCAGTGCTATGAAGAGGGAGCTTGGTGAGCAGTTCTTC. It translates as CSAMKRELGEQFF.